Listed below are T cell receptor beta chains from one sample, sequenced in a study of blood T cell repertoires in COVID-19. Here immunoSEQ multiplex PCR was the method, and the copy in TCRdb shows in-frame clones only, minus some. The data show approximately 280,000 clones, with around 87% seen just once and about 1.7% held by the top ten. Sequenced material: PBMCs or T cells enriched from blood (not recorded which). Receptors were obtained from a woman aged 18 to 35 with acute COVID-19. CDR3s include the opening cysteine and the closing phenylalanine or tryptophan. A D gene is named only where the DNA matches it firmly. The size entry is marked missing in some rows and otherwise reads once, few, many or a size class.

abundance	d_gene	v_gene	j_gene	CDR3nt	CDR3aa
.	TRBD1	TRBV6-2/TRBV6-3	TRBJ1-5	TGTGCCAGCAGTTACGGGACAGGGGGCTATAGCAATCAGCCCCAGCATTTT	CASSYGTGGYSNQPQHF
many	.	TRBV11-2	TRBJ1-1	TGTGCCAGCAGCCGAGAGGGGGTGGGAACTGAAGCTTTCTTT	CASSREGVGTEAFF
.	TRBD1	TRBV24-1	TRBJ2-7	TGTGCCACCAGTGGGACAGGCTCCTACGAGCAGTACTTC	CATSGTGSYEQYF
.	.	TRBV19	TRBJ1-5	TGTGCCAGTAGTATAGGGAGGGGTTATCAGCCCCAGCATTTT	CASSIGRGYQPQHF
once	TRBD2	TRBV19	TRBJ2-7	TGTGCCAGTAGCCCGGGGGGGACCCGCCTTCGTTCCTACGAGCAGTACTTC	CASSPGGTRLRSYEQYF
.	.	TRBV18	TRBJ2-4	TGTGCCAGCTCACAAAATCTACCCGGGGCCAAAAACATTCAGTACTTC	CASSQNLPGAKNIQYF
.	.	TRBV25-1	TRBJ1-2	TGTGCCAGCAGTGAATTTGGAGCATCTAACTATGGCTACACCTTC	CASSEFGASNYGYTF
.	TRBD2	TRBV7-2	TRBJ2-1	TGTGCCAGCAGCGCAATAGCGGGAGGAAGATACAATGAGCAGTTCTTC	CASSAIAGGRYNEQFF
once	TRBD1	TRBV7-9	TRBJ2-4	TGTGCCAGCAGTTATCACGGGACAGGGATACTAGCCAAAAACATTCAGTACTTC	CASSYHGTGILAKNIQYF
.	.	TRBV27	TRBJ1-1	TGTGCCAGCAGGACAGGCGACACTGAAGCTTTCTTT	CASRTGDTEAFF
.	TRBD1	TRBV30	TRBJ1-3	TGTGCCTGGAGTGTAAGGGGGCGGAACACCATATATTTT	CAWSVRGRNTIYF
once	.	TRBV6-4	TRBJ2-1	TGTGCCAGCAGTGAAAGAGGGTTGGCGTCCGGTAATGAGCAGTTCTTC	CASSERGLASGNEQFF
.	.	TRBV5-1	TRBJ2-7	TGCGCCAGCAGCCCTGGAGCGGGTCCCTACGAGCAGTACTTC	CASSPGAGPYEQYF
.	.	TRBV5-1	TRBJ2-3	TGCGCCAGCAGCCAGGGTCCAGATACGCAGTATTTT	CASSQGPDTQYF
.	TRBD1	TRBV5-1	TRBJ1-6	TGCGCCAGCAGCTTGGATGGACAGGGGGCTAATTCACCCCTCCACTTT	CASSLDGQGANSPLHF
.	.	TRBV20-1	TRBJ2-1	TGCAGCCCCAGCGGCAATGAGCAGTTCTTC	CSPSGNEQFF
.	TRBD2	TRBV30	TRBJ2-4	TGTGCCTGGAGTGTAGTGGGGGGGAACATTCAGTACTTC	CAWSVVGGNIQYF
few	TRBD2	TRBV6-4	TRBJ2-1	TGTGCCAGCAGTGCAACCAGTAGCGGGGACCCCAGCAATGAGCAGTTCTTC	CASSATSSGDPSNEQFF
.	TRBD2	TRBV12-5	TRBJ2-1	TGTGCTAGTGGTTTGAAGCGGCAAGATAGCGGGAGTCGGGACAATGAGCAGTTCTTC	CASGLKRQDSGSRDNEQFF
.	TRBD1	TRBV2	TRBJ1-2	TGTGCCAGCAGCAAGGACCTTCTTATCCGGGCAGGGGGCTATGGCTACACCTTC	CASSKDLLIRAGGYGYTF
.	TRBD1	TRBV4-1	TRBJ1-1	TGCGCCAGCACCAGTCCGGGACAGGGGAAAACTGAAGCTTTCTTT	CASTSPGQGKTEAFF
.	TRBD1	TRBV7-2	TRBJ2-3	TGTGCCAGCAGCCCCAGACAGGGTTCAGATACGCAGTATTTT	CASSPRQGSDTQYF
.	.	TRBV7-9	TRBJ2-1	TGTGCCAGCAGCTTAGCGCAGCCCGGGAAGGGTAATGAGCAGTTCTTC	CASSLAQPGKGNEQFF
few	TRBD1	TRBV19	TRBJ1-2	TGTGCCAGTAGTAGGCGGGACAGCTACTATGGCTACACCTTC	CASSRRDSYYGYTF
.	.	TRBV27	TRBJ2-1	TGTGCCAGCAGTCGGCCGGGAGAGTCCTACAATGAGCAGTTCTTC	CASSRPGESYNEQFF
.	TRBD2	TRBV28	TRBJ2-5	TGTGCCAGCAGTTTTAGCGCGGGAGAGCAAGAGACCCAGTACTTC	CASSFSAGEQETQYF
.	.	TRBV5-1	TRBJ1-1	TGCGCCAGCAGCGGTACACAGAACACTGAAGCTTTCTTT	CASSGTQNTEAFF
.	.	TRBV7-2	TRBJ1-2	TGTGCCAGCAGCCTCCCCATAGCTAACTATGGCTACACCTTC	CASSLPIANYGYTF
.	.	TRBV13	TRBJ2-6	TGTGCCAGCAGCTTAGGCAGAGGAGGCTCTGGGGCCAACGTCCTGACTTTC	CASSLGRGGSGANVLTF
.	.	TRBV12-5	TRBJ2-3	TGTGCTAGTGGTTTGGTACTTCATCGGGGCACAGATACGCAGTATTTT	CASGLVLHRGTDTQYF
.	TRBD2	TRBV7-9	TRBJ2-3	TGTGCCGGCGGTCGCCATAGCGGGAACACAGATACGCAGTATTTT	CAGGRHSGNTDTQYF
.	.	TRBV19	TRBJ2-7	TGTGCCAGTAGTATCTCCCCTGACGAGCAGTACTTC	CASSISPDEQYF
.	.	TRBV9	TRBJ2-3	TGTGCCAGCAGCGAAAGAGGGTTGAGGCACACAGATACGCAGTATTTT	CASSERGLRHTDTQYF
.	.	TRBV25-1	TRBJ2-5	TGTGCCAGCAGTGACAGGGGGGTAGATCGGGAGACCCAGTACTTC	CASSDRGVDRETQYF
.	.	TRBV7-9	TRBJ1-4	TGTGCCAGCAGCTTAGGAGCGGGAACTAATGAAAAACTGTTTTTT	CASSLGAGTNEKLFF
.	TRBD2	TRBV4-1	TRBJ2-1	TGCGCCCCGCGCGGGAGGGGGGCCTACAATGAGCAGTTCTTC	CAPRGRGAYNEQFF
.	TRBD2	TRBV2	TRBJ2-7	TGTGCCAGCAGTGAAAGTTTACTAGCGGGAGGGGTCTACGAGCAGTACTTC	CASSESLLAGGVYEQYF
.	TRBD2	TRBV27	TRBJ2-7	TGTGCCAGCAGTTTCGGGACTAGCGGGAGTTTTCTCTACGAGCAGTACTTC	CASSFGTSGSFLYEQYF
many	.	TRBV5-1	TRBJ2-2	TGCGCCAGCAGCTCCTCACTAAGACCGAACACCGGGGAGCTGTTTTTT	CASSSSLRPNTGELFF
.	TRBD1	TRBV19	TRBJ2-7	TGTGCCAGTAGTATGACCGGGACAGGGGTGGGCGAGCAGTACTTC	CASSMTGTGVGEQYF
.	TRBD1	TRBV9	TRBJ2-2	TGTGCCAGCAGCACGACAGGGGGCCGAGGCACCGGGGAGCTGTTTTTT	CASSTTGGRGTGELFF
.	.	TRBV3-1/TRBV3-2	TRBJ2-1	TGTGCCAGCAGCCAGGGGCCGTTCTACAATGAGCAGTTCTTC	CASSQGPFYNEQFF
.	.	TRBV18	TRBJ2-4	TGTGCCAGCTCACCACGGACAGCCCGAGACCTGCTAGCCAAAAACATTCAGTACTTC	CASSPRTARDLLAKNIQYF
.	TRBD1	TRBV11-2	TRBJ2-3	TGTGCCAGCACGACAGGGGGCCGGAGAGATACGCAGTATTTT	CASTTGGRRDTQYF
.	.	TRBV27	TRBJ2-1	TGTGCCAGCAGTACCTTGCAGGTTACCTACAATGAGCAGTTCTTC	CASSTLQVTYNEQFF
.	TRBD2	TRBV29-1	TRBJ2-1	TGCAGCGTTGAGACCAATCTAGCGGGAGGCAATGAGCAGTTCTTC	CSVETNLAGGNEQFF
few	TRBD2	TRBV28	TRBJ2-2	TGTGCCAGCAAGGGGACTAGGAAGGATAGGACCGGGGAGCTGTTTTTT	CASKGTRKDRTGELFF
once	.	TRBV2	TRBJ2-3	TGTGCCAGCAGCGTCCTAGCCCGCCTTAGCACAGATACGCAGTATTTT	CASSVLARLSTDTQYF
.	TRBD1	TRBV7-8	TRBJ2-1	TGTGCCAGCAGCCACGACAGGGACAATGAGCAGTTCTTC	CASSHDRDNEQFF
.	.	TRBV2	TRBJ1-6	TGTGCCAGCAGCGTAGATTCCTCACCCCTCCACTTT	CASSVDSSPLHF
once	.	TRBV5-4	TRBJ2-7	TGTGCCAGCAGCTTAGATGCCGTAGGAGGGCCCGAGCAGTACTTC	CASSLDAVGGPEQYF
once	TRBD1	TRBV5-8	TRBJ2-2	TGTGCCAGCAGCTTAGGAACAGGGGGAGAAGGGTTCCTCCACACCGGGGAGCTGTTTTTT	CASSLGTGGEGFLHTGELFF
.	TRBD2	TRBV6-6	TRBJ2-2	TGTGCCAGCAGTAAAAGTAGCGGGAGCGGTACCGGGGAGCTGTTTTTT	CASSKSSGSGTGELFF
.	.	TRBV30	TRBJ1-1	TGTGCCTGGAGTGTAAGACAACCGAACACTGAAGCTTTCTTT	CAWSVRQPNTEAFF
.	.	TRBV5-1	TRBJ1-5	TGCGCCAGCAGCCTTACAGCCAGGGGTGGCAATCAGCCCCAGCATTTT	CASSLTARGGNQPQHF
.	.	TRBV3-1/TRBV3-2	TRBJ2-3	TGTGCCAGCAGCCAAGTGAGGACAGATACGCAGTATTTT	CASSQVRTDTQYF
.	.	TRBV6-2/TRBV6-3	TRBJ2-3	TGTGCCAGCAGCCCGCGGCTCCGAGGGTCGGATACGCAGTATTTT	CASSPRLRGSDTQYF
.	TRBD1	TRBV15	TRBJ2-2	TGTGCCACCAGCTCCCCTACCGGGACAGGGGGCCCGAACACCGGGGAGCTGTTTTTT	CATSSPTGTGGPNTGELFF